The 28 T cell receptor beta chains reported below all come from one sample, sequenced in a study of post-analysis software for immune sequencing data. Notes on the study in general: In patients, roughly five TRBV segments were more frequent than in controls, with TRBV5-6, TRBV5-1 and TRBV20-1 among them.

Unique molecular identifiers tagged the TCR beta cDNA libraries. Each CDR3 protein gets one entry after TCRdb re-called the PCR reads with MiXCR. The data show hundreds of thousands of distinct CDR3 sequences, less than 35% seen once. Their antigen targets remain unknown. The material sequenced was blood. Receptor source: a girl aged 5-17 years with multiple sclerosis.

V is TRBV9 and J is TRBJ2-1; 10 positions match TRBD1. The germline CDR1 and CDR2 sequences are SGDLS and YYNGEE. V dropped 0 bases and J dropped 7; count of bases not matched to a gene: 4. The CDR3 covers 15 residues. The CDR3 DNA reads as TGTGCCAGCAGCGTAGGACAGGGGGCGTTTAATGAGCAGTTCTTC. Its protein is CASSVGQGAFNEQFF.

This clonotype showed up just a few times. The chain carries TRBV2 and TRBJ1-2, with D possibly being TRBD1 (5 bases). V was trimmed by 6 bases and J by 8 bases, leaving 16 bases between them. Per germline, CDR1 SNHLY and CDR2 FYNNEI. The CDR3 spans 13 residues. Written as DNA, the CDR3 is TGTGCCAGCAGCGTCCAGTTGCGGGACGGCTACACCTTC. Translated, it gives CASSVQLRDGYTF. Looking up the rest from reference TRBV2 and TRBJ1-2 gives the full variable domain: EPEVTQTPSHQVTQMGQEVILRCVPISNHLYFYWYRQILGQKVEFLVSFYNNEISEKSEIFDDQFSVERPDGSNFTLKIRSTKLEDSAMYFCASSVQLRDGYTFGSGTRLTVV.

A note on this clonotype: Germline is not matched at one junction end, which may reflect a read error. The chain couples TRBV7-2 to TRBJ1-6; D might be TRBD1 (5 bases). The germline V gene encodes CDR1 SGHTA and CDR2 FQGNSA. The CDR3 extends over 16 amino acids. The chain's CDR3 is CVSSLAKRGGDSPLHF. CDR3 sequence (DNA): TGTGTCAGCAGCTTAGCGAAAAGGGGCGGGGATTCACCCCTCCACTTT.

This rearrangement joins TRBV18 to TRBJ1-1, with D possibly being TRBD1 (6 bases). Per the germline V gene, CDR1 is KGHSH and CDR2 is LQKENI. V lost 6 bases to trimming and J lost 1 base, with 12 bases between them. This CDR3 is 14 amino acids long. This CDR3 reads CASSPRGENTEAFF. The CDR3 DNA is TGTGCCAGCTCTCCCAGGGGCGAGAACACTGAAGCTTTCTTT.

At least ten counts were recorded for this clonotype. The chain carries TRBV12-5 and TRBJ1-2, with D hard to call. Germline CDR1 and CDR2: LGHNT and FRNRAP. The CDR3 has 13 residues. Trimming cost V 6 bases and J 6 bases, with 14 bases left between them. CDR3 in DNA: TGTGCTAGTGGACCCGAGAGGGCTGATGGCTACACCTTC. This gives the protein CASGPERADGYTF.

This clonotype has a handful of counts. The chain recombines TRBV20-1 with TRBJ2-7; no firm D call. The V end lost 5 bases, the J end lost 7 bases, and 18 bases lay between the germline ends. The V gene's germline CDR1 is DFQATT and CDR2 SNEGSKA (reference sequence). CDR3 length: 13 amino acids. For the CDR3, the DNA is TGCAGTGCTCCACATTCTATGGGCAATGAGCAGTACTTC. Its protein product is CSAPHSMGNEQYF.

This clonotype was counted a few times. V gene TRBV20-1 combines with J gene TRBJ2-3, with 7 bases fitting TRBD2. The V and J ends lost 7 bases and 0 bases, in that order; junction bases with no gene match: 10. CDR1 and CDR2 (germline): DFQATT, SNEGSKA (reference sequence). The length of the CDR3 is 15 residues. The CDR3 nucleotides read TGCAGTGTCCCAAATCGTAGCGGGAGCACAGATACGCAGTATTTT. Protein: CSVPNRSGSTDTQYF.

The rearrangement uses TRBV7-2 and TRBJ1-5; no firm D call. Trimming shortened V by 5 bases and J by 0 bases, and 20 bases separated the two germline ends. This CDR3 has 18 amino acids. Germline loops: CDR1 SGHTA, CDR2 FQGNSA. The CDR3 nucleotides read TGTGCCAGCAGCCCCGTACCCCCCCAGAGGTATAGCAATCAGCCCCAGCATTTT. Translation: CASSPVPPQRYSNQPQHF. The complete variable domain, with remaining parts taken from reference TRBV7-2 and TRBJ1-5, reads GAGVSQSPSNKVTEKGKDVELRCDPISGHTALYWYRQSLGQGLEFLIYFQGNSAPDKSGLPSDRFSAERTGGSVSTLTIQRTQQEDSAVYLCASSPVPPQRYSNQPQHFGDGTRLSIL.

This clonotype was observed a handful of times. The V gene is TRBV20-1, the J gene TRBJ1-2; TRBD1 matches 8 bases. CDR1 DFQATT and CDR2 SNEGSKA come from the germline V gene (reference sequence). The CDR3 is made up of 15 amino acids. V lost 5 bases, J lost 6 bases, and 14 bases stayed unmatched. The CDR3 coding sequence is TGCAGTGCTCTGGCGTCGGACAGGGAGTTGGATGGCTACACCTTC. It specifies CSALASDRELDGYTF.

This clonotype came up a few times. The chain recombines TRBV7-2 with TRBJ1-6; maybe TRBD1 (6 bases). The CDR3 extends over 13 amino acids. Germline CDR1 reads SGHTA; CDR2 reads FQGNSA. Trimming pared 10 bases from V and 8 bases from J, leaving 15 bases between. Here the CDR3 DNA reads TGTGCCACACGACTAGGGGGAGATTCACCCCTCCACTTT. It encodes CATRLGGDSPLHF. The complete variable domain, with remaining parts taken from reference TRBV7-2 and TRBJ1-6, reads GAGVSQSPSNKVTEKGKDVELRCDPISGHTALYWYRQSLGQGLEFLIYFQGNSAPDKSGLPSDRFSAERTGGSVSTLTIQRTQQEDSAVYLCATRLGGDSPLHFGNGTRLTVT.

J is TRBJ1-1 and V is TRBV21-1; the table calls TRBD1, which could not be checked here. TRBV21-1 counts as a pseudogene. The CDR3 has 13 residues. CDR3 region: CASSKRGNTEAFF. CDR3 nucleotide sequence: TGTGCCAGCAGCAAAAGGGGGAACACTGAAGCTTTCTTT.

This clonotype came up a few times. The CDR3 sequence: CASSPGIQGRGPYGYTF. The CDR3 DNA is TGCGCCAGCAGCCCAGGGATACAGGGAAGGGGTCCCTATGGCTACACCTTC. The rearrangement links TRBV5-1 to TRBJ1-2; perhaps TRBD1 as D (6 bases). Trimming removed 4 bases at V and 4 bases at J, with 23 bases between. The germline gives CDR1 SGHRS, CDR2 YFSETQ. CDR3 size: 17 residues.

The rearrangement joins TRBV7-9 to TRBJ2-7; D might be TRBD1 or TRBD2, each matching 5 bases. In germline, CDR1 is SEHNR, CDR2 FQNEAQ (reference sequence). CDR3 length: 14 residues. V was clipped by 2 bases and J by 7 bases, with 15 bases between them. DNA of the CDR3: TGTGCCAGCAGCTTACAAGGGACGGCTCCGGAGCAGTACTTC. Translating it yields CASSLQGTAPEQYF.

The chain joins TRBV10-3 to TRBJ2-2, with D perhaps TRBD2 (6 bases). The CDR3 length is 14 residues. From germline, CDR1 is ENHRY and CDR2 SYGVKD. The V gene lost 4 bases and the J gene lost 1 base, with 7 bases spanning the gap. CDR3 nucleotide sequence: TGTGCCATCAGTGGGAGGGAGAACACCGGGGAGCTGTTTTTT. It translates to CAISGRENTGELFF.

This chain's CDR3 is CASSASGDLTDTQYF. The CDR3, as DNA: TGTGCCAGTAGCGCTAGCGGGGACCTTACAGATACGCAGTATTTT. This sequence joins TRBV28 and TRBJ2-3, with 9 bases matching TRBD2. Germline V CDR1 and CDR2: MDHEN, SYDVKM. CDR3 size: 15 residues. After removal of 9 bases from V and 3 bases from J, the junction contained 10 bases not matched to a gene.

V gene TRBV12-3 or TRBV12-4 combines with J gene TRBJ2-1, with D hard to call. CDR3 length equals 11 residues. V was pared by 5 bases and J by 10 bases, with 9 bases between. CDR3 in DNA: TGTGCCAGCAGTCACCCCGGGGAGCAGTTCTTC. It translates to CASSHPGEQFF.

This clonotype showed up just once. The gene calls are TRBV6-5 and TRBJ1-6; D remains ambiguous. The germline V gene has CDR1 MNHEY and CDR2 SVGAGI. V was clipped by 6 bases and J by 7 bases, with 7 bases between them. The CDR3 contains 12 residues. CDR3 in DNA: TGTGCCAGCAGCGGCGGGAATTCACCCCTCCACTTT. Translated, it gives CASSGGNSPLHF.

This clonotype has a handful of counts. The V call is TRBV6-5, the J call TRBJ1-4; D is perhaps TRBD1 (5 bases). The CDR3 extends over 15 amino acids. Germline-derived CDR1 and CDR2 are MNHEY and SVGAGI. The V gene lost 0 bases and the J gene lost 4 bases, with 9 bases spanning the gap. As DNA, the CDR3 is TGTGCCAGCAGTTACTCGGGGGTAAATAATGAAAAACTGTTTTTT. Translation gives CASSYSGVNNEKLFF.

This clonotype was seen only a few times. The V call is TRBV7-2, the J call TRBJ1-2; possibly TRBD1 for D (5 bases). CDR1 is SGHTA, CDR2 FQGNSA, per germline. Trimming left V 1 base short and J 8 bases short, with 11 bases between. The CDR3 sequence is 13 residues long. The CDR3 protein is CASSLVGGEGYTF. The CDR3 DNA reads as TGTGCCAGCAGCTTAGTTGGAGGGGAGGGCTACACCTTC.

The CDR3 bases are TGTGCCAGCAGAGACCCCTCTGGAAACACCATATATTTT. Its protein product is CASRDPSGNTIYF. The V and J genes are TRBV7-9 and TRBJ1-3; D is unclear. CDR1 is SEHNR, CDR2 FQNEAQ, per germline (reference sequence). The CDR3 is 13 amino acids. Trimming left V 6 bases short and J 0 bases short, with 6 bases between.

This clonotype was observed a handful of times. The chain combines TRBV5-5 with TRBJ2-1, with a possible D match to TRBD2 (6 bases). CDR3 length: 17 amino acids. V was trimmed by 9 bases and J by 1 base, leaving 23 bases between them. Germline V gene sequence: CDR1 SGHKS, CDR2 YYEKEE (reference sequence). In DNA form, the CDR3 reads TGTGCCACCCAAAGATTCTCGGGGGAGTCATCCTACAATGAGCAGTTCTTC. Its translation: CATQRFSGESSYNEQFF. The entire variable domain, with the rest obtained from reference TRBV5-5 and TRBJ2-1, is as follows: DAGVTQSPTHLIKTRGQQVTLRCSPISGHKSVSWYQQVLGQGPQFIFQYYEKEERGRGNFPDRFSARQFPNYSSELNVNALLLGDSALYLCATQRFSGESSYNEQFFGPGTRLTVL.

The chain is built from TRBV28 and TRBJ1-1, with no clear D. Germline CDR1 MDHEN, CDR2 SYDVKM. Between the trimmed V and J ends, which lost 4 bases and 4 bases, there was a span of 10 bases. The CDR3 runs to 13 residues. The CDR3, as DNA: TGTGCCAGCAGTTCCTTGTCCGTCACTGAAGCTTTCTTT. This codes for CASSSLSVTEAFF.

This clonotype was seen many times. The chain carries TRBV4-1 and TRBJ2-3, with unresolved D. CDR1 and CDR2 from the germline V gene are MGHRA and YSYEKL. The ends were cut back, 2 bases at V and 2 bases at J, with 8 bases in the middle. The CDR3 loop spans 14 amino acids. CDR3 nucleotide sequence: TGCGCCAGCAGCCAAATCCGACCCACAGATACGCAGTATTTT. Residues: CASSQIRPTDTQYF.

The CDR3 DNA reads TGCAGTGCTAGAGTTCCGGGAACTAGTCGTGACGGGACCCAGTACTTC. Translated: CSARVPGTSRDGTQYF. This chain links TRBV20-1 with TRBJ2-4, with D maybe TRBD2 (5 bases). The J call may be incorrect, as the DNA end agrees better with TRBJ2-5. Germline loops: CDR1 DFQATT, CDR2 SNEGSKA (reference sequence). The CDR3 is 16 residues long.

The J gene is TRBJ2-7, the V gene TRBV5-5, with D hard to call. The V gene lost 0 bases and the J gene lost 2 bases, with 9 bases spanning the gap. CDR3 length equals 14 residues. The V gene's germline CDR1 is SGHKS and CDR2 YYEKEE (reference sequence). This CDR3 is CASSLAVGTYEQYF. The DNA of the CDR3 is TGTGCCAGCAGCTTGGCCGTCGGTACCTACGAGCAGTACTTC.

The sample holds a few counts of this clonotype. The V and J genes are TRBV29-1 and TRBJ2-5; 8 bases match TRBD2. The CDR3 contains 12 residues. V was clipped by 7 bases and J by 11 bases; unmatched bases: 12. The germline CDR1 and CDR2 sequences are SQVTM and ANQGSEA. The CDR3 sequence is CSAGRGDQEQYF. The DNA for the CDR3 is TGCAGCGCCGGGAGGGGGGATCAAGAGCAGTACTTC.

This chain links TRBV18 with TRBJ1-1; a possible D gene is TRBD1 (6 bases). Germline CDR1 reads KGHSH; CDR2 reads LQKENI. This CDR3 has 14 residues. V was clipped by 3 bases and J by 9 bases, with 17 bases between them. The CDR3 DNA sequence: TGTGCCAGCTCACCCACCTATCTCCAGGGGCAAGCTTTCTTT. It yields the protein CASSPTYLQGQAFF.

This chain links TRBV7-9 with TRBJ2-4, with TRBD1 matching 9 bases. The DNA matches TRBJ2-7 better at its end, which makes the J call doubtful. The CDR3 is 17 residues long. CDR1 is SEHNR, CDR2 FQNEAQ, per germline (reference sequence). Written as DNA, the CDR3 is TGTGCCAGCAGCCAACCCCCAGAGGGACAGGGCTACCACGAGCAGTACTTC. Translated, it gives CASSQPPEGQGYHEQYF.